This TCR beta chain was obtained from a study of T cell responses to AZD1222 COVID-19 vaccine (dated by TCRdb to about 2021). For the study in its entirety: A total of just over 230 trial participants underwent TCR sequencing, of whom about 210 received two doses of AZD1222 and 26 received two doses of the MenACWY control vaccine. Trial participants were enrolled into age subgroups of 18-55, 56-69 and 70-plus years, which contained around 150, 28 and 57 TCR-sequenced participants, respectively.

The CDR3 regions of human TCRbeta chains were analyzed by immunosequencing. In the authors' own workflow: TCRs in the repertoires were matched against a reference library of SARS-CoV-2-specific TCRs that had been generated with the MIRA antigen-specificity platform. Breadth meant the fraction of unique TCRs that were SARS-CoV-2-associated, whereas depth meant the fraction of total T cells that were SARS-CoV-2-associated. Using the MIRA data, each spike-specific TCR was mapped to the spike region that the TCR reacts to and placed in a CD4 or CD8 class. Log10-transformed breadth and depth values were compared by one-way ANOVA with Sidak's multiple comparisons tests. TCRdb took over this immuneACCESS table, retaining in-frame rearrangements with V and J assigned. Such tables are incomplete; in checked studies, under half of the missing clones stem from an unresolved V gene, and the remainder is unexplained. V, J and clone size are those of that table, while D and trimming were read from the DNA. Counted in this sample were some 81,000 clones; just over 90% of them appeared once. In total, the top ten clones hold 9.5% to 13% of the sample.

The sample's time point, from its label and the paper: about 28 days (+/-7) after the second vaccine dose. AZD1222 recipients with second doses at about 4 weeks or about 12 weeks were pooled, because spike-specific TCR depth and breadth did not differ between schedules. Samples from vaccinated people were obtained from the UK trials COV001 and COV002, which included a single-blind randomized controlled phase 2/3 trial of AZD1222 (ChAdOx1 nCoV-19) in healthy adults. For TCRbeta chain sequencing, PBMC samples from trial participants were taken at day 0 and at day 28 after the second dose. Reading from cysteine to phenylalanine, the CDR3 counts 16 amino acids. This entry keeps only the CDR3 DNA: 48 bases, framed from base 1. The germline V gene encodes CDR1 KGHDR and CDR2 SFDVKD. Relative to germline, V is 1 base shorter and J is 3 bases shorter, with 11 bases between their ends. Details on this clone: This receptor's antigen is unknown. The input lacks base qualities; no much larger clone sits a single base away.

General study outcomes and caveats: The vaccine-associated CD4 TCRs covered the entire spike protein, and the dominant responses fell in regions 160-218 and 743-854. After two AZD1222 doses, both the breadth and the depth of spike-specific TCRs were significantly higher than at day 0 and than in MenACWY recipients. Epitopes outside the regions mutated in the B.1.351 and B.1.1.7 variants were reportedly recognized by nearly half of the unique spike-specific TCRs. Because no day 14 peak-response samples were available, repertoires were characterized only after the peak T cell response. Most participants were white British and females outnumbered males, and the authors suggested that clonal diversity may have been underestimated. Conclusions about previously exposed vaccinees are limited, since just six AZD1222 recipients were seropositive for SARS-CoV-2 at baseline. In the small 56-69-year group, the increase in depth fell short of significance, most likely because of low power.

This clonotype was sampled from an adult who received the AZD1222 COVID-19 vaccine. Specimen: peripheral blood, collected 28 days after the second AZD1222 dose. This chain joins TRBV24-1 to TRBJ2-2, with the D assignment possibly TRBD1 or TRBD2, given 5 matching bases for each. CDR3 loop: CATSDFSGTDTGELFF. DNA sequence: TGTGCCACCAGTGATTTCTCCGGGACCGACACCGGGGAGCTGTTTTTT.